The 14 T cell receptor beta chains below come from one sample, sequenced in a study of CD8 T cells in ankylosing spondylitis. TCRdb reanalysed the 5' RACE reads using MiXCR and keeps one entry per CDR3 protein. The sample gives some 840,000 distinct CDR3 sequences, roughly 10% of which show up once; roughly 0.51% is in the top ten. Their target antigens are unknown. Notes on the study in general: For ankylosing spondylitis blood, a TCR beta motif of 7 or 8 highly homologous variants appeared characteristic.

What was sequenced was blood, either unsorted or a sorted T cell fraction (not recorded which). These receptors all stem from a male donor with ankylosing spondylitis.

The CDR3 here is CASSQDFWDRDYYGYTF. CDR3 nucleotides: TGCGCCAGCAGCCAAGATTTTTGGGACAGGGACTACTATGGCTACACCTTC. This chain joins TRBV4-1 and TRBJ1-2, with 9 bases lining up with TRBD1. This CDR3 spans 17 amino acids. J was trimmed by 3 bases and V by 0 bases; bases with no gene match: 8. Germline V CDR1 and CDR2: MGHRA, YSYEKL.

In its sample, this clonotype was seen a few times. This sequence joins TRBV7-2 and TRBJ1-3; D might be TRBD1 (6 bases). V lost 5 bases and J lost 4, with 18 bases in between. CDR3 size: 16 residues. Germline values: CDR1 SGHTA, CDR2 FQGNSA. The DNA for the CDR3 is TGTGCCAGCAGCCCGTTGGGGGCAGTTTCCGGAAACACCATATATTTT. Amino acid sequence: CASSPLGAVSGNTIYF.

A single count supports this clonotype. CDR3 loop: CASSLSLGVYNSPLHF. The DNA of the CDR3 is TGTGCCAGCAGCTTAAGCCTTGGAGTGTATAATTCACCCCTCCACTTT. This chain uses TRBV7-2 with TRBJ1-6; D uncertain. Trimming cost V 2 bases and J 4 bases, with 12 bases left between them. Germline assignment: CDR1 SGHTA and CDR2 FQGNSA. This CDR3 has 16 residues.

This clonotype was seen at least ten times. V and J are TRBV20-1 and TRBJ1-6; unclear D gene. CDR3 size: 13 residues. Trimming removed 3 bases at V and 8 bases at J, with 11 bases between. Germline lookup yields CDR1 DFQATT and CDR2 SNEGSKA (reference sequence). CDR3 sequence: CSASILGDSPLHF. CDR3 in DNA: TGCAGTGCTAGTATTCTCGGAGATTCACCCCTCCACTTT.

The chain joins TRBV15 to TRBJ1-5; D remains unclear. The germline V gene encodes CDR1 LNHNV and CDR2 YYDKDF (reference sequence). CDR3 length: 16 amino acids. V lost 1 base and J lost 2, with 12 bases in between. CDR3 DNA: TGTGCCACCAGCAGAGGCCCGCGGCAGGGCAATCAGCCCCAGCATTTT. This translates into CATSRGPRQGNQPQHF.

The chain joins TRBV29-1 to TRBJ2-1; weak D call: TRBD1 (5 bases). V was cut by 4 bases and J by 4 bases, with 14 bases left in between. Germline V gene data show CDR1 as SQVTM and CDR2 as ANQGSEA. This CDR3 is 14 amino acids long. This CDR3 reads CSVGAGLFYNEQFF. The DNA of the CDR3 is TGCAGCGTTGGAGCAGGGCTATTTTACAATGAGCAGTTCTTC.

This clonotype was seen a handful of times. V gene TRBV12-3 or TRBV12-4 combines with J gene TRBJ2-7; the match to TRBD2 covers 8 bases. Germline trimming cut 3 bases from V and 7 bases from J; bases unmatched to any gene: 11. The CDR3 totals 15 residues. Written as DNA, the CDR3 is TGTGCCAGCAGTTTCGGGACCGCGGGGGGAGGGGAGCAGTACTTC. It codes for CASSFGTAGGGEQYF.

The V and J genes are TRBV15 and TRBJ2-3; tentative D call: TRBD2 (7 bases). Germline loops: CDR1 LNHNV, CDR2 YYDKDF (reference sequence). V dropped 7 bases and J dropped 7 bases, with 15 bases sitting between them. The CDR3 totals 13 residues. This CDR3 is CATTRGGQYTQYF. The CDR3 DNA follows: TGTGCCACCACCCGCGGGGGACAATATACGCAGTATTTT.

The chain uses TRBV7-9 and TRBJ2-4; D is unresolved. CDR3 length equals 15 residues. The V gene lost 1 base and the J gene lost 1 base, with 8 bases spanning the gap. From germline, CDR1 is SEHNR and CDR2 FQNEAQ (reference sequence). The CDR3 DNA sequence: TGTGCCAGCAGCTTAGAACAGAAGGCCAAAAACATTCAGTACTTC. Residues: CASSLEQKAKNIQYF.

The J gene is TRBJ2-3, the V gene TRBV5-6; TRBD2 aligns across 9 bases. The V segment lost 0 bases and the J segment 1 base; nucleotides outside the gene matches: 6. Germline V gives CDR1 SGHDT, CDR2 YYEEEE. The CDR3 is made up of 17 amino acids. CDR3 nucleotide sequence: TGTGCCAGCAGCTTGGGGCCTAGCGGGGATCGCACAGATACGCAGTATTTT. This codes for CASSLGPSGDRTDTQYF. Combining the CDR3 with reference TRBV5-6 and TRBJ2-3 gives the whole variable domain DAGVTQSPTHLIKTRGQQVTLRCSPKSGHDTVSWYQQALGQGPQFIFQYYEEEERQRGNFPDRFSGHQFPNYSSELNVNALLLGDSALYLCASSLGPSGDRTDTQYFGPGTRLTVL.

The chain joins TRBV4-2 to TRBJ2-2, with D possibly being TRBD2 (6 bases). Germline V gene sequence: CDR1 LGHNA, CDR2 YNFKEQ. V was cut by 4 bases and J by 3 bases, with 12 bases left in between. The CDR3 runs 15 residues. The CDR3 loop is CASSPLGGDTGELFF. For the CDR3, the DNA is TGTGCCAGCAGCCCTTTAGGAGGGGACACCGGGGAGCTGTTTTTT.

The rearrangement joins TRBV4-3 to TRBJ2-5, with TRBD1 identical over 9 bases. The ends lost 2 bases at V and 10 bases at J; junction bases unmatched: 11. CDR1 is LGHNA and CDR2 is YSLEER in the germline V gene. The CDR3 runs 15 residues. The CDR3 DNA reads TGCGCCAGCAGCCAACCCGGGACAGGGAAGGAGGTCCAGTACTTC. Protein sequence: CASSQPGTGKEVQYF.

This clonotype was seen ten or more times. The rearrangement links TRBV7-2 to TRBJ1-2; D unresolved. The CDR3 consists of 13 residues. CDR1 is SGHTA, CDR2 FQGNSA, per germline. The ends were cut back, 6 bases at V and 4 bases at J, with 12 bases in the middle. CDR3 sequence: CASSLRGIYGYTF. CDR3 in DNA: TGTGCCAGCAGTTTACGGGGTATCTATGGCTACACCTTC.

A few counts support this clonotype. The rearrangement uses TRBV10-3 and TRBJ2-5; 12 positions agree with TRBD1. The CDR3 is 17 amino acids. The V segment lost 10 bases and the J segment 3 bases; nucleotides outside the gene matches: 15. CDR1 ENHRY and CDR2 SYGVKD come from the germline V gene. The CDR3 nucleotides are TGTGCCACCACTCCGGGACAGGGGGCGAAGAGCGAAGAGACCCAGTACTTC. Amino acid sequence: CATTPGQGAKSEETQYF.